This TCR beta chain came from a study of OX40 agonist ivuxolimab in advanced cancers. About the research overall: The group had a mean age of about 65 years, ranged from 23 to 79, and was approximately 81% male.

With respect to this clone: Its antigen is unknown.

The CDR3 contains 17 residues. Germline loops: CDR1 LGHNA, CDR2 YSLEER. V was clipped by 3 bases and J by 2 bases; unmatched bases: 6. Measured with immunoSEQ multiplex PCR; TCRdb has only the in-frame clones, and not every one. The profile shows roughly 80,000 clones, 84% of them singletons. Study-wide points: CD8+ T cells were the subset that, on average, had more expanded clones than CD4+.

This chain links TRBV4-3 with TRBJ2-3; TRBD2 agrees at 12 bases. Sequences were derived from CD4+ or CD8+ T cells sorted from blood, sampled in a trial of the OX40 agonist ivuxolimab. The clonotype comes from an adult with an advanced solid tumor such as melanoma, head and neck, liver or kidney cancer. The CDR3 nucleotides read TGCGCCAGCAGCCAGGATGCTAGCGGGGGGGCCACAGATACGCAGTATTTT. Translating gives CASSQDASGGATDTQYF.